The sequence of this T cell receptor beta chain was determined in a study of T cells in Graves' hyperthyroidism and ophthalmopathy. Looked up from germline, CDR1 is LNHNV and CDR2 is YYDKDF (reference sequence). The V gene lost 3 bases and the J gene lost 5 bases, with 14 bases spanning the gap. The CDR3 consists of 15 residues. Remarks on this clonotype: The antigen remains undetermined.

Points from the study as a whole: Separating ophthalmopathy from stable hyperthyroidism was achieved by a 13 V-J model.

From RNA transcripts, TCR beta CDR3 regions were amplified. First-round RT-PCR of the TCR CDR3 relied on the HTBI primer set. MiXCR was run by TCRdb on the multiplex PCR reads, yielding one entry per CDR3 protein. The sample includes around 300,000 distinct CDR3 sequences, 20% to 25% of them seen just once. Pregnant or lactating patients were excluded, as were those with uncontrolled infection or other autoimmune disease. Diagnoses were established using clinical symptoms, serum thyroxine and TRAb, thyroid ultrasound and orbital computed tomography. Sequences were obtained from blood. The TCR was taken from a man aged 25 to 40 with Graves' ophthalmopathy. The V call is TRBV15, the J call TRBJ2-4; a possible D gene is TRBD2 (6 bases). CDR3 DNA sequence: TGTGCCACCAGCAGCGGGAGAGCCGCCCAAAACATTCAGTACTTC. Translating it yields CATSSGRAAQNIQYF.